The rows below give T cell receptor beta chains drawn from one sample of a study of blood T cell repertoires in COVID-19. Using immunoSEQ multiplex PCR, the repertoire was profiled, and TCRdb retains in-frame clones only, with some absent. The data show fewer than 250,000 clones, approximately 85% seen once. Sample: peripheral blood. These receptors were collected from a woman in her 70s with acute or convalescent COVID-19. CDR3s include the opening cysteine and the closing phenylalanine or tryptophan.

j_call | v_call | cdr3_aa
TRBJ2-7 | TRBV5-1 | CASSLGVESSYEQYF
TRBJ1-5 | TRBV7-2 | CASSPARTGITSNQPQHF
TRBJ2-3 | TRBV6-5 | CASSSGGGTDTQYF
TRBJ1-3 | TRBV14 | CASSPGQFLLGNTIYF
TRBJ1-3 | TRBV4-3 | CASSQEGTAGNTIYF
TRBJ2-4 | TRBV7-6 | CASSFRTGGDYIQYF
TRBJ1-2 | TRBV5-4 | CASSFSGTGGYTF
TRBJ2-2 | TRBV27 | CASTFSGGTGELFF
TRBJ2-6 | TRBV19 | CASSGGQGAGANVLTF
TRBJ1-2 | TRBV6-5 | CASSYTREGLYGYTF
TRBJ2-4 | TRBV4-3 | CASSQGPMIKNIQYF
TRBJ1-2 | TRBV16 | CASSPITGTGGYTF
TRBJ2-2 | TRBV4-3 | CASSQDSVQRLAGGRNTGELFF
TRBJ1-1 | TRBV2 | CASTRGVNTEAFF
TRBJ1-3 | TRBV30 | CAWSVAVSGNTIYF
TRBJ1-1 | TRBV7-2 | CASSTRTGDRTEAFF
TRBJ2-7 | TRBV5-6 | CASSPQELYEQYF
TRBJ1-2 | TRBV2 | CASSVDREGYGYTF
TRBJ1-6 | TRBV18 | CASSGNGRGTSPLHF
TRBJ1-5 | TRBV12-3/TRBV12-4 | CASSLSGPQHF
TRBJ1-2 | TRBV9 | CASSAGTARANYGYTF
TRBJ2-2 | TRBV6-2/TRBV6-3 | CASSYAPGTGVYGELFF
TRBJ1-2 | TRBV3-1/TRBV3-2 | CASSQFTLGYTF
TRBJ1-1 | TRBV6-6 | CASSYSGQGNTEAFF
TRBJ2-7 | TRBV3-1/TRBV3-2 | CASSQTAGALYEQYF
TRBJ2-2 | TRBV27 | CASKSRRGGELFF
TRBJ2-5 | TRBV28 | CASSSPGIGSETQYF
TRBJ2-7 | TRBV9 | CASSVDGSGGFSYEQYF
TRBJ1-4 | TRBV7-9 | CASSSIGGSGEKLFF
TRBJ1-1 | TRBV30 | CAWSLLGGLAEAFF
TRBJ1-6 | TRBV12-3/TRBV12-4 | CASSFVENSPLHF
TRBJ2-3 | TRBV4-2 | CASSRAQGTDTQYF
TRBJ1-6 | TRBV10-1 | CASSERGNSPLHF
TRBJ2-1 | TRBV3-1/TRBV3-2 | CASSLRTGGKNEQFF
TRBJ2-7 | TRBV5-4 | CASSLAGSHEQYF
TRBJ2-7 | TRBV19 | CASRTGAGYEQYF
TRBJ1-2 | TRBV19 | CASSKQGDGYTF
TRBJ2-3 | TRBV4-1 | CASRRQGVSTDTQYF
TRBJ1-2 | TRBV24-1 | CATSVPGQGVDGYTF
TRBJ1-1 | TRBV4-1 | CASSQDRGANTEAFF
TRBJ1-1 | TRBV7-2 | CASSSGTGNTEAFF